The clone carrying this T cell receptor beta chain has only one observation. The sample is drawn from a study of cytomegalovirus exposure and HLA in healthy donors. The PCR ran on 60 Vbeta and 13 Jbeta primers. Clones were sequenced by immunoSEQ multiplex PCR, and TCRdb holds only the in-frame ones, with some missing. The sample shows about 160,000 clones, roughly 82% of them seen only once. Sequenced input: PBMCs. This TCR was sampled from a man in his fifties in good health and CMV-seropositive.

CDR3 coding DNA: TGTGCCAGCAGCCCACAGGGCACCCTGCCTGGAAACACCATATATTTT. Protein sequence: CASSPQGTLPGNTIYF. V is TRBV11-3 and J is TRBJ1-3, with D possibly TRBD1 on 6 matching bases. CDR1 is SGHNT, CDR2 YENEEA, per germline. V was pared by 5 bases and J by 2 bases, with 16 bases between. This CDR3 has 16 residues.